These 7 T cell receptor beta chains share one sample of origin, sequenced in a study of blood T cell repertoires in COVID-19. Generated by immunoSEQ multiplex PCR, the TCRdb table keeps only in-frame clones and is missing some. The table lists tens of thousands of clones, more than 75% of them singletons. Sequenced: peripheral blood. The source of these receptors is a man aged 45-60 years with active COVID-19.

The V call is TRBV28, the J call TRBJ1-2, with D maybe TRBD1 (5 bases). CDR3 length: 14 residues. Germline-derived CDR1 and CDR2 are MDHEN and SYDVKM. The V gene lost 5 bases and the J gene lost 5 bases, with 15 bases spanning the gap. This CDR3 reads CASSTFRVRYGYTF. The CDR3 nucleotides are TGTGCCAGCAGTACGTTCAGGGTCCGGTATGGCTACACCTTC.

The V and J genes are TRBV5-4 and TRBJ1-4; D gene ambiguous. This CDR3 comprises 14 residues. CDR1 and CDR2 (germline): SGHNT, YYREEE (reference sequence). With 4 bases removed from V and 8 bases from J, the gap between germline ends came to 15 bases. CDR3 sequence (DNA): TGTGCCAGCAGCCTAGGACCTGGAGGGGAAAAACTGTTTTTT. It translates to CASSLGPGGEKLFF.

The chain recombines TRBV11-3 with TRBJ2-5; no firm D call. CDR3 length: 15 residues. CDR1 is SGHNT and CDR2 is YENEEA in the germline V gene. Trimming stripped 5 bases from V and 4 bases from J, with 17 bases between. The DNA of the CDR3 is TGTGCCAGCAGCATACTTCGGTCGCTTGGAGAGACCCAGTACTTC. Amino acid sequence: CASSILRSLGETQYF.

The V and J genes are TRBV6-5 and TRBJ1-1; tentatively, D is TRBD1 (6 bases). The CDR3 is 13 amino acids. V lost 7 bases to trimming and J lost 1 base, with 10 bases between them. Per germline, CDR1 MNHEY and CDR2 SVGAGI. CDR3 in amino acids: CASMRTANTEAFF. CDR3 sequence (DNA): TGTGCCAGCATGCGGACAGCGAACACTGAAGCTTTCTTT.

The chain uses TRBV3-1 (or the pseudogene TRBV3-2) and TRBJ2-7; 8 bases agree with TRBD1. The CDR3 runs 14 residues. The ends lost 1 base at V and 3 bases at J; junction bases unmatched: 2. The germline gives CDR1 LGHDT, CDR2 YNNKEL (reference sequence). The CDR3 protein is CASSQATGGYEQYF. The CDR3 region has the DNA TGTGCCAGCAGCCAAGCCACAGGGGGCTACGAGCAGTACTTC.

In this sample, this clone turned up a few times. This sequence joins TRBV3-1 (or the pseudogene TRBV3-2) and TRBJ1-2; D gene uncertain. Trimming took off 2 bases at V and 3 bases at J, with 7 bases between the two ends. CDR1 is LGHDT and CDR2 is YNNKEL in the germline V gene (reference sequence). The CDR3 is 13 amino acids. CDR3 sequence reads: CASSQREDYGYTF. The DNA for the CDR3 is TGTGCCAGCAGCCAAAGGGAGGACTATGGCTACACCTTC.

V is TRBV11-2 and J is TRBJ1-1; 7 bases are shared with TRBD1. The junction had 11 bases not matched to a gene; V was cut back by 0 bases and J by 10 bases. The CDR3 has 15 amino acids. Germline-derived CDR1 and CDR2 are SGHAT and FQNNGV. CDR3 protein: CASSLDLAGGRSAFF. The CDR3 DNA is TGTGCCAGCAGCTTAGACTTAGCAGGGGGGCGGTCAGCTTTCTTT.